Shown below are 5 T cell receptor beta chains from a single sample sequenced in a study of blood T cell repertoires in COVID-19. Only in-frame clones appear in the TCRdb table, and some are missing; sequencing was by immunoSEQ multiplex PCR. Of over 300,000 clones detected, 90% appear once; the ten largest clones hold about 7%. Sequencing used peripheral blood. The origin of the receptors is a man between 18 and 29 years old with active or convalescent COVID-19.

The V gene is TRBV7-9, the J gene TRBJ2-1; weak D call: TRBD1 (6 bases). The CDR3 is made up of 17 amino acids. CDR1 SEHNR and CDR2 FQNEAQ come from the germline V gene (reference sequence). V dropped 5 bases and J dropped 7 bases, with 24 bases sitting between them. The CDR3 here is CASSQLPLRQATNEQFF. DNA of the CDR3: TGTGCCAGCAGCCAACTACCCCTTAGACAGGCCACAAATGAGCAGTTCTTC. Based on the CDR3 plus reference TRBV7-9 and TRBJ2-1, the full variable domain is DTGVSQNPRHKITKRGQNVTFRCDPISEHNRLYWYRQTLGQGPEFLTYFQNEAQLEKSRLLSDRFSAERPKGSFSTLEIQRTEQGDSAMYLCASSQLPLRQATNEQFFGPGTRLTVL.

The genes are TRBV19 and TRBJ2-3; D gene unclear. Trimming took 3 bases from V and 5 from J, leaving 6 bases between them. CDR3 length: 12 residues. Germline CDR1 and CDR2: LNHDA and SQIVND (reference sequence). Written as DNA, the CDR3 is TGTGCCAGTAGTATTACTGAAGATACGCAGTATTTT. As protein: CASSITEDTQYF.

J is TRBJ2-7 and V is TRBV4-3; the match to TRBD1 covers 8 bases. In germline, CDR1 is LGHNA, CDR2 YSLEER. After removal of 3 bases from V and 4 bases from J, the junction contained 11 bases not matched to a gene. The CDR3 spans 16 residues. Here the CDR3 DNA reads TGCGCCAGCAGCCAGGCCGTGACAGGGGCGCGGTACGAGCAGTACTTC. This translates into CASSQAVTGARYEQYF.

The rearrangement uses TRBV7-3 and TRBJ2-7; 10 nucleotides agree with TRBD2. The J segment lost 3 bases and the V segment lost 0 bases, leaving 5 bases of the junction unmatched. The CDR3 extends over 16 amino acids. CDR1 and CDR2 from the germline V gene are SGHTA and FQGTGA. The CDR3 loop is CASSLTSTSGIYEQYF. CDR3 bases: TGTGCCAGCAGCTTAACTTCTACTAGCGGGATCTACGAGCAGTACTTC.

The CDR3 DNA is TGTGCCAGCAGTTTACTAGCGGGCCTAAGCACAGATACGCAGTATTTT. This translates into CASSLLAGLSTDTQYF. V gene TRBV7-2 combines with J gene TRBJ2-3; 9 bases map to TRBD2. The CDR3 is 16 residues long. Trimming took 6 bases from V and 0 from J; bases not matched to a gene: 7. Per the germline V gene, CDR1 is SGHTA and CDR2 is FQGNSA.